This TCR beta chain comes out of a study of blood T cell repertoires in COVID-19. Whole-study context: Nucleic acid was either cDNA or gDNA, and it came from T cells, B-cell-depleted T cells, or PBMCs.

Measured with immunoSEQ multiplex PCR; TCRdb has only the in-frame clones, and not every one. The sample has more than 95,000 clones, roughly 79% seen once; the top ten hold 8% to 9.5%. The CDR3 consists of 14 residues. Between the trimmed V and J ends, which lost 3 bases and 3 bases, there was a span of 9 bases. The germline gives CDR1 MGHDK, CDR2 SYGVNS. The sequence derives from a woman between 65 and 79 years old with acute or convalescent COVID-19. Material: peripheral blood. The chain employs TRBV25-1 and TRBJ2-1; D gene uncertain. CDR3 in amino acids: CASSDPKNYNEQFF. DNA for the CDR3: TGTGCCAGCAGTGACCCAAAAAACTACAATGAGCAGTTCTTC.